This T cell receptor (beta chain) was identified during a study of cytomegalovirus exposure and HLA in healthy donors. The PCR was carried out with 60 Vbeta primers and 13 Jbeta primers. The data were produced by immunoSEQ multiplex PCR, yet TCRdb's version contains in-frame clones alone and is incomplete. This sample has around 190,000 clones; around three quarters occur once, and the top ten carry roughly 13%. V was pared by 6 bases and J by 3 bases, with 15 bases between. The germline gives CDR1 GTSNPN, CDR2 SVGIG (reference sequence). CDR3 length equals 14 residues. The J gene is TRBJ1-3, the V gene TRBV30; D possibly corresponds to TRBD1 (6 bases). Sequenced input: PBMCs. The sequence derives from a woman aged 25 to 39 in good health and CMV-seropositive. DNA for the CDR3: TGTGCCTGCCTAGGGGGAGAAGGTGGAAACACCATATATTTT. This encodes CACLGGEGGNTIYF.